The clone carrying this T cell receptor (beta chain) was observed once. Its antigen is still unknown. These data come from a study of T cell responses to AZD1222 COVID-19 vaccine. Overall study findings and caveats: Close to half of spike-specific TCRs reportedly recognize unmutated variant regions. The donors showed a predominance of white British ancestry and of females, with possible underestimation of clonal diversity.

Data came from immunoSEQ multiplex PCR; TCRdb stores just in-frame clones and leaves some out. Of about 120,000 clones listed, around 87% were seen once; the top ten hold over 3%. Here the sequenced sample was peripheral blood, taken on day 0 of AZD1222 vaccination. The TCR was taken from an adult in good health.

The CDR3 DNA reads TGCAGCGTTGAAAGGGACAGGGGCGGCTATGGCTACACCTTC. Its translation: CSVERDRGGYGYTF. The V call is TRBV29-1, the J call TRBJ1-2; 10 positions match TRBD1. This CDR3 is 14 amino acids long. The junction had 4 bases not matched to a gene; V was cut back by 2 bases and J by 4 bases. Germline lookup yields CDR1 SQVTM and CDR2 ANQGSEA.